The next 32 T cell receptor beta chains were all read from a single sample in a study of OX40 agonist ivuxolimab in advanced cancers. Here immunoSEQ multiplex PCR was the method, and the copy in TCRdb shows in-frame clones only, minus some. This table has roughly 82,000 clones, around 92% appearing once. The material sequenced was CD4+ or CD8+ T cells sorted from blood, taken in a trial of the OX40 agonist ivuxolimab. These TCRs come from an adult with an advanced solid tumor such as melanoma, head and neck, liver or kidney cancer.

This chain links TRBV5-6 with TRBJ2-7; D uncertain. The CDR3 runs 11 residues. Trimming removed 7 bases at V and 4 bases at J, with 9 bases between. The germline CDR1 and CDR2 sequences are SGHDT and YYEEEE. Written as DNA, the CDR3 is TGTGCCAGCCGAGACAAGTACGAGCAGTACTTC. Translation: CASRDKYEQYF.

The chain is built from TRBV7-2 and TRBJ2-1; D may be TRBD1 (6 bases). V lost 5 bases and J 6 bases, leaving 17 bases between the germline ends. CDR1 SGHTA and CDR2 FQGNSA come from the germline V gene. CDR3 length equals 15 residues. The CDR3 sequence: CASSPQGGIGNEQFF. CDR3 coding DNA: TGTGCCAGCAGCCCACAGGGTGGGATAGGCAATGAGCAGTTCTTC.

The chain couples TRBV28 to TRBJ2-7, with a weak D call TRBD1 (6 bases). The CDR3 has 14 residues. The ends were cut back, 6 bases at V and 0 bases at J, with 12 bases in the middle. CDR1 and CDR2 (germline): MDHEN, SYDVKM. The CDR3 bases are TGTGCCAGCAGAAGACAGGTCTACTCCTACGAGCAGTACTTC. Translating it yields CASRRQVYSYEQYF.

CDR3 residues: CASSKWDTSYEQYF. CDR3 DNA sequence: TGTGCCAGTAGTAAATGGGACACCTCCTACGAGCAGTACTTC. This chain links TRBV19 with TRBJ2-7, with D perhaps TRBD1 (6 bases). The germline V gene has CDR1 LNHDA and CDR2 SQIVND (reference sequence). The CDR3 length is 14 residues. V lost 4 bases and J lost 0, with 10 bases in between.

The genes are TRBV11-3 and TRBJ2-3, with TRBD1 matching 7 bases. Germline CDR1 and CDR2: SGHNT and YENEEA. The V gene end was trimmed by 1 base and the J gene end by 2 bases; junction bases not matched to a gene: 3. This CDR3 has 15 amino acids. CDR3 coding DNA: TGTGCCAGCAGCTTAGGACAGGGCCCCACAGATACGCAGTATTTT. Residues: CASSLGQGPTDTQYF.

The J gene is TRBJ2-3, the V gene TRBV5-1; no firm D call. Trimming shortened V by 0 bases and J by 5 bases, and 7 bases separated the two germline ends. Per germline, CDR1 SGHRS and CDR2 YFSETQ. The CDR3 consists of 13 residues. The DNA of the CDR3 is TGCGCCAGCAGCTTGGTAGCCAAAGATACGCAGTATTTT. It is translated as CASSLVAKDTQYF. The full variable domain, rest sourced from reference TRBV5-1 and TRBJ2-3, is KAGVTQTPRYLIKTRGQQVTLSCSPISGHRSVSWYQQTPGQGLQFLFEYFSETQRNKGNFPGRFSGRQFSNSRSEMNVSTLELGDSALYLCASSLVAKDTQYFGPGTRLTVL.

This chain uses TRBV28 with TRBJ2-7; D is tentatively TRBD1 or TRBD2 (5 bases each). The CDR3 runs to 15 residues. CDR1 and CDR2 (germline): MDHEN, SYDVKM. V shed 5 bases and J shed 6 bases, with 20 bases lying between them. CDR3 region: CASSQSGPAWFEQYF. CDR3 DNA sequence: TGTGCCAGCAGTCAATCGGGACCGGCCTGGTTCGAGCAGTACTTC.

With respect to this clone: The sample has other DNA sequences that encode this CDR3 too. The rearrangement joins TRBV4-1 to TRBJ2-3; maybe TRBD2 (6 bases). This CDR3 region has 18 residues. Trimming took off 0 bases at V and 3 bases at J, with 19 bases between the two ends. Germline V gene sequence: CDR1 MGHRA, CDR2 YSYEKL. In DNA, the CDR3 is TGCGCCAGCAGCCAAGATCCTTTGGGCGGGATAAGAACAGATACGCAGTATTTT. Protein: CASSQDPLGGIRTDTQYF.

The chain employs TRBV10-3 and TRBJ2-1, with a weak D call TRBD2 (5 bases). CDR1 is ENHRY, CDR2 SYGVKD, per germline. CDR3 length: 16 residues. Deletions cut 0 bases from V and 2 bases from J, with 11 bases between. The CDR3 loop reads CAISESQAAPYNEQFF. CDR3 nucleotide sequence: TGTGCCATCAGTGAGTCGCAAGCGGCCCCCTACAATGAGCAGTTCTTC.

This chain connects TRBV6-1 to TRBJ2-7; the D gene is possibly TRBD2 (6 bases). CDR3 size: 15 residues. The V gene lost 6 bases and the J gene lost 4 bases, with 19 bases spanning the gap. In germline, CDR1 is MNHNS, CDR2 SASEGT. CDR3 nucleotide sequence: TGTGCCAGCAGGAACCGGGCCCCCGGAGGGTACGAGCAGTACTTC. Its translation is CASRNRAPGGYEQYF.

This rearrangement joins TRBV18 to TRBJ2-7, with D possibly being TRBD2 (7 bases). CDR1 and CDR2 from the germline V gene are KGHSH and LQKENI. CDR3 size: 13 residues. V lost 4 bases and J lost 4, with 11 bases in between. The CDR3 loop is CASSQGRGYEQYF. CDR3 nucleotides: TGTGCCAGCTCACAAGGGAGGGGGTACGAGCAGTACTTC.

V is TRBV9 and J is TRBJ2-6; TRBD1 might be the D (5 bases). Germline V gene lookup returns CDR1 SGDLS and CDR2 YYNGEE. CDR3 length: 14 amino acids. Trimming shortened V by 0 bases and J by 6 bases, and 7 bases separated the two germline ends. CDR3 sequence (DNA): TGTGCCAGCAGCGTAGCACAGGTGGCCAACGTCCTGACTTTC. This translates into CASSVAQVANVLTF.

The genes are TRBV7-2 and TRBJ2-7, with unresolved D. The CDR3 spans 12 residues. Germline V gene data show CDR1 as SGHTA and CDR2 as FQGNSA. The V and J ends lost 2 bases and 0 bases respectively, with 2 bases between them. For the CDR3, the DNA is TGTGCCAGCAGCTTAACCTCCTACGAGCAGTACTTC. This sequence encodes CASSLTSYEQYF.

The J gene is TRBJ2-2, the V gene TRBV28, with TRBD2 matching 10 bases. The germline V gene has CDR1 MDHEN and CDR2 SYDVKM. The CDR3 has 16 residues. J lost 1 base, V lost 6 bases, and 5 bases had no gene match. The CDR3, as DNA: TGTGCCAGCAGCCTCGGACTAGCGGTGAACACCGGGGAGCTGTTTTTT. Protein product: CASSLGLAVNTGELFF.

This clone was detected only once. The rearrangement links TRBV6-1 to TRBJ2-1; tentative D call: TRBD1 (6 bases). V was clipped by 9 bases and J by 2 bases, with 11 bases between them. CDR1 and CDR2 from the germline V gene are MNHNS and SASEGT. There are 13 residues in the CDR3. As DNA, the CDR3 is TGTGCCAGTTCCGACAGGCCCTACAATGAGCAGTTCTTC. It is translated as CASSDRPYNEQFF.

The J gene is TRBJ1-3, the V gene TRBV28; D is perhaps TRBD1 (6 bases). V dropped 2 bases and J dropped 4 bases, with 12 bases sitting between them. CDR3 size: 15 residues. Germline V gene data show CDR1 as MDHEN and CDR2 as SYDVKM. The CDR3, as DNA: TGTGCCAGCAGTTTACCCAACAGGGTGGGAAACACCATATATTTT. It yields the protein CASSLPNRVGNTIYF.

This clone has only one observation. This sequence joins TRBV28 and TRBJ2-1; 7 bases fit TRBD2. Germline assignment: CDR1 MDHEN and CDR2 SYDVKM. J was trimmed by 6 bases and V by 5 bases; bases with no gene match: 13. This CDR3 contains 16 residues. The CDR3 spells CASSTMRENLPNEQFF. In DNA, the CDR3 is TGTGCCAGCAGTACAATGCGGGAGAACCTCCCCAATGAGCAGTTCTTC.

This clone was seen a single time. The chain has TRBV10-1 and TRBJ2-1; 9 bases agree with TRBD2. Per germline, CDR1 WNHNN and CDR2 SYGVQD (reference sequence). V lost 0 bases, J lost 2 bases, and 5 bases stayed unmatched. The CDR3 is 17 residues long. The CDR3 nucleotides read TGCGCCAGCAGTGAGTCTAAAGGCGGGAGGGCCTACAATGAGCAGTTCTTC. Translation: CASSESKGGRAYNEQFF.

The CDR3 nucleotides are TGTGCCAGCAGTTACTCGCAGCGGAATCCAGAGACCCAGTACTTC. It encodes CASSYSQRNPETQYF. This chain uses TRBV6-5 with TRBJ2-5; maybe TRBD2 (5 bases). This CDR3 is built from 15 residues. V was cut by 0 bases and J by 4 bases, with 12 bases left in between. Germline V CDR1 and CDR2: MNHEY, SVGAGI.

CDR3 in DNA: TGTGCCAGTAGCAAACAGGGAAGCAATCAGCCCCAGCATTTT. This translates into CASSKQGSNQPQHF. V gene TRBV19 combines with J gene TRBJ1-5; weak D call: TRBD1 (6 bases). CDR1 is LNHDA, CDR2 SQIVND, per germline (reference sequence). CDR3 length: 14 residues. The V end was cut by 6 bases, the J end by 1 base, with 10 bases between.

The J gene is TRBJ2-2, the V gene TRBV11-2; D not resolved. Germline V gene data show CDR1 as SGHAT and CDR2 as FQNNGV. This CDR3 is built from 14 residues. With 6 bases removed from V and 1 base from J, the gap between germline ends came to 9 bases. The CDR3 DNA reads TGTGCCAGCAGTCCCATGGGGAACACCGGGGAGCTGTTTTTT. Its protein product is CASSPMGNTGELFF.

The rearrangement uses TRBV27 and TRBJ2-3, with D perhaps matching TRBD1 or TRBD2 (7 bases each). Germline assignment: CDR1 MNHEY and CDR2 SMNVEV (reference sequence). The CDR3 totals 15 residues. V lost 5 bases and J lost 4, with 16 bases in between. The CDR3 is CASSAQGGWADTQYF. CDR3 bases: TGTGCCAGCAGTGCTCAGGGGGGGTGGGCAGATACGCAGTATTTT.

V and J are TRBV4-1 and TRBJ1-2, with a possible D match to TRBD1 (6 bases). Trimming left V 1 base short and J 4 bases short, with 13 bases between. This CDR3 is built from 15 residues. Germline V lookup: CDR1 MGHRA, CDR2 YSYEKL. CDR3 sequence (DNA): TGCGCCAGCAGCCAAGTAGGGGGGACGGCCTATGGCTACACCTTC. Protein sequence: CASSQVGGTAYGYTF.

The chain carries TRBV6-6 and TRBJ1-1; D is unclear. V was shortened by 4 bases and J by 1 base, with 10 bases between the two germline ends. This CDR3 has 14 amino acids. Germline V gives CDR1 MNHNY, CDR2 SVGAGI (reference sequence). In DNA, the CDR3 is TGTGCCAGCAGTTCCCCTCAGCCGAACACTGAAGCTTTCTTT. It is translated as CASSSPQPNTEAFF.

This clone was picked up one time. The rearrangement uses TRBV15 and TRBJ2-2, with 7 positions matching TRBD1. Germline V lookup: CDR1 LNHNV, CDR2 YYDKDF (reference sequence). The V and J ends lost 0 bases and 8 bases, in that order; junction bases with no gene match: 12. The CDR3 extends over 17 amino acids. The CDR3 sequence: CATSRDPPDRASGELFF. DNA of the CDR3: TGTGCCACCAGCAGAGACCCTCCCGACAGGGCTTCTGGGGAGCTGTTTTTT.

This rearrangement joins TRBV5-6 to TRBJ2-1; the match to TRBD2 covers 10 bases. The junction had 7 bases not matched to a gene; V was cut back by 1 base and J by 15 bases. CDR1 is SGHDT, CDR2 YYEEEE, per germline. The CDR3 runs to 13 residues. Written as DNA, the CDR3 is TGTGCCAGCAGCTTGTTTCTAGCGGGAGTAGTGTTCTTC. Encoded protein: CASSLFLAGVVFF.

V usage is TRBV29-1 and J usage is TRBJ2-1, with D uncertain. The V gene lost 6 bases and the J gene lost 0 bases, with 9 bases spanning the gap. The CDR3 is made up of 13 amino acids. Germline V gives CDR1 SQVTM, CDR2 ANQGSEA. This chain's CDR3 is CSVGRSSYNEQFF. DNA for the CDR3: TGCAGCGTAGGCAGGAGCTCCTACAATGAGCAGTTCTTC.

The chain employs TRBV5-4 and TRBJ2-3, with 9 bases aligning to TRBD2. V lost 4 bases, J lost 2 bases, and 8 bases stayed unmatched. Germline-derived CDR1 and CDR2 are SGHNT and YYREEE (reference sequence). There are 16 residues in the CDR3. The CDR3 nucleotides read TGTGCCAGCAGCCCCCTTAGCGGGGGCGCCACAGATACGCAGTATTTT. This codes for CASSPLSGGATDTQYF.

The chain links TRBV2 to TRBJ1-1; 8 bases map to TRBD1. The CDR3 totals 12 residues. The germline CDR1 and CDR2 sequences are SNHLY and FYNNEI. Trimming took 6 bases from V and 11 from J; bases not matched to a gene: 8. CDR3 sequence: CASSPQGAGAFF. The CDR3 region has the DNA TGTGCCAGCAGCCCTCAGGGGGCTGGTGCTTTCTTT.

The J gene is TRBJ1-4, the V gene TRBV10-2; D uncertain. Germline V gene data show CDR1 as WSHSY and CDR2 as SAAADI. V shed 8 bases and J shed 0 bases, with 19 bases lying between them. The CDR3 sequence is 17 residues long. The CDR3 DNA follows: TGCGCCAGCGCTGACCATCTTCCCACTGCAACTAATGAAAAACTGTTTTTT. Amino acid sequence: CASADHLPTATNEKLFF.

In nucleotides, the CDR3 is TGTGCCAGCAGCTTAGCGTTCGGCGGAGTTCGATACAAGTTAGCTAACTATGGCTACACCTTC. The encoded protein is CASSLAFGGVRYKLANYGYTF. This chain connects TRBV7-2 to TRBJ1-2; D is uncertain. V lost 0 bases, J lost 0 bases, and 26 bases lay in between. This CDR3 has 21 amino acids. CDR1 is SGHTA and CDR2 is FQGNSA in the germline V gene.

The chain is built from TRBV6-1 and TRBJ2-4; a possible D gene is TRBD2 (7 bases). Germline-derived CDR1 and CDR2 are MNHNS and SASEGT. The CDR3 runs 16 residues. V was trimmed by 2 bases and J by 2 bases, leaving 13 bases between them. CDR3: CASSELGGATKNIQYF. For the CDR3, the DNA is TGTGCCAGCAGTGAACTAGGGGGGGCAACCAAAAACATTCAGTACTTC.